The clone carrying this T cell receptor beta chain was recorded many times. MiXCR, applied by TCRdb to the 5' RACE reads, yields one record per CDR3 protein. The sample contains tens of thousands of distinct CDR3 sequences, about 9.3% of which appear only once. The CDR3 loop spans 13 amino acids. Trimming left V 3 bases short and J 4 bases short, with 9 bases between. Unsorted libraries were derived from 2 million PBMCs stored at -80 C. This sample is part of a study of neurological immune-mediated disorders. Sequencing used PBMCs. The chain links TRBV12-3 or TRBV12-4 to TRBJ1-1; D possibly corresponds to TRBD1 (6 bases). This receptor was obtained from a middle-aged man in good health. CDR3 region: CASSLGGSTEAFF. The CDR3, as DNA: TGTGCCAGCAGTTTGGGGGGCTCCACTGAAGCTTTCTTT.